This T cell receptor (beta chain) was sequenced during a study of response to subunit inactivated influenza vaccine. The study, taken as a whole, reports: With each seasonal influenza vaccination, the authors suggested, few new T cells are recruited.

The CDR3 is made up of 13 amino acids. Trimming at V came to 7 bases and at J to 4 bases, leaving 4 bases not matched to a gene. Germline V gene data show CDR1 as SEHNR and CDR2 as FQNEAQ (reference sequence). TCRdb re-analysed the RT-PCR reads in MiXCR, keeping a single row per CDR3 protein. Of about 700,000 distinct CDR3 sequences listed, more than 11% are singletons. To note about this clonotype: The antigen is undetermined.

The chain is built from TRBV7-9 and TRBJ2-1; 7 nucleotides align to TRBD2. The sequenced sample was PBMCs from blood, obtained 14 to 15 days before vaccination. The TCR originated in a man in his fifties who received an inactivated influenza vaccine. The CDR3 is CASTLGLYNEQFF. DNA for the CDR3: TGTGCCAGCACCTTGGGACTATACAATGAGCAGTTCTTC.